This T cell receptor beta chain was captured by sequencing in a study of T cell repertoires in ileal Crohn's disease. CDR1 and CDR2 (germline): MGHRA, YSYEKL. The V end lost 1 base, the J end lost 7 bases, and 11 bases lay between the germline ends. CDR3 length: 15 amino acids. Assay used: immunoSEQ multiplex PCR; TCRdb lists only in-frame clones, some missing. The data contain roughly 13,000 clones, 78% of them singletons. The chain combines TRBV4-1 with TRBJ1-6; D is unclear. The receptor comes from an adult with Crohn's disease. The sample taken for sequencing was ileal tissue. This CDR3 reads CASSQVWQPNSPLHF. CDR3 sequence (DNA): TGCGCCAGCAGCCAAGTTTGGCAACCGAATTCACCCCTCCACTTT.